This is a list of T cell receptor beta chains from one sample in a study of T cell responses to AZD1222 COVID-19 vaccine. Produced via immunoSEQ multiplex PCR; TCRdb's table is partial and in-frame only. The sample comprises around 94,000 clones, 85% of which are singletons, and 4.5% rests with the top ten. Sequenced material: peripheral blood, taken 28 days after the second AZD1222 dose. The receptors come from an adult who received the AZD1222 COVID-19 vaccine. Each CDR3 is given with its conserved first and last residue. The D gene is left open where the match is weak.

TRBV5-1	TRBJ2-3	NA	CASSLEGFSTDTQYF	TGCGCCAGCAGCTTGGAAGGGTTCAGCACAGATACGCAGTATTTT
TRBV9	TRBJ2-7	TRBD2	CASSAGPTSDYEQYF	TGTGCCAGCAGCGCAGGCCCCACTAGCGACTACGAGCAGTACTTC
TRBV6-2/TRBV6-3	TRBJ2-7	TRBD1	CASSRTGSYEQYF	TGTGCCAGCAGTCGGACAGGCTCCTACGAGCAGTACTTC
TRBV27	TRBJ2-7	TRBD1	CASSYQIRTGQASSYEQYF	TGTGCCAGCAGTTACCAGATTAGAACTGGACAGGCGAGCTCCTACGAGCAGTACTTC
TRBV19	TRBJ2-5	TRBD1	CASSFPGQGAQETQYF	TGTGCCAGTAGTTTTCCGGGACAGGGGGCACAAGAGACCCAGTACTTC
TRBV28	TRBJ2-1	NA	CASSPGSGHNEQFF	TGTGCCAGCAGTCCGGGGTCGGGTCACAATGAGCAGTTCTTC
TRBV10-1	TRBJ2-3	NA	CASSESSGRRVRQYF	TGCGCCAGCAGTGAGTCGTCAGGACGGCGGGTTCGGCAGTATTTT
TRBV7-6	TRBJ2-3	TRBD2	CASSRELAGGGWTDTQYF	TGTGCCAGCAGCCGCGAACTAGCGGGGGGCGGATGGACAGATACGCAGTATTTT
TRBV3-1/TRBV3-2	TRBJ2-1	TRBD1	CASNNDRGPEQFF	TGTGCCAGCAACAACGACAGGGGGCCTGAGCAGTTCTTC
TRBV30	TRBJ1-3	TRBD1	CAWSVGQGENTIYF	TGTGCCTGGAGTGTTGGACAGGGTGAAAACACCATATATTTT
TRBV5-1	TRBJ2-7	TRBD2	CASSLLAGGSGEQYF	TGCGCCAGCAGCTTGTTAGCGGGAGGGTCCGGCGAGCAGTACTTC
TRBV2	TRBJ2-7	NA	CASSVGTSLYEQYF	TGTGCCAGCAGTGTTGGGACTTCACTCTACGAGCAGTACTTC
TRBV2	TRBJ1-1	NA	CASSPQTEAFF	TGTGCCAGCAGCCCGCAAACAGAGGCTTTCTTT
TRBV7-2	TRBJ2-1	NA	CASSLEGQYNEQFF	TGTGCCAGCAGCTTGGAGGGCCAATACAATGAGCAGTTCTTC
TRBV27	TRBJ2-3	TRBD2	CASSLLAGDAGTQYF	TGTGCCAGCAGTTTACTAGCGGGGGACGCTGGTACGCAGTATTTT
TRBV27	TRBJ2-3	TRBD2	CASRTALAGGPQDTQYF	TGTGCCAGCAGAACGGCGCTTGCGGGAGGGCCCCAAGATACGCAGTATTTT
TRBV2	TRBJ2-7	TRBD2	CASSASGGAPYEQYF	TGTGCCAGCAGTGCTAGCGGGGGGGCCCCCTACGAGCAGTACTTC
TRBV10-2	TRBJ2-3	NA	CASSIVDTQYF	TGCGCCAGCAGTATTGTGGATACGCAGTATTTT
TRBV9	TRBJ2-7	TRBD2	CASSAGLEAYEQYF	TGTGCCAGCAGCGCGGGACTAGAGGCATACGAGCAGTACTTC
TRBV5-4	TRBJ2-5	TRBD2	CASSLTSGKQETQYF	TGTGCCAGCAGCTTGACTAGCGGGAAGCAAGAGACCCAGTACTTC
TRBV3-1/TRBV3-2	TRBJ1-1	NA	CASSPLVGVAEAFF	TGTGCCAGCAGCCCTTTAGTTGGGGTGGCTGAAGCTTTCTTT
TRBV4-2	TRBJ2-2	NA	CASSRPEGTGALHGELFF	TGTGCCAGCAGCCGCCCCGAGGGTACGGGGGCGCTTCACGGGGAGCTGTTTTTT
TRBV6-5	TRBJ1-5	NA	CASSIMIGVNQPQHF	TGTGCCAGCAGTATAATGATTGGTGTCAATCAGCCCCAGCATTTT